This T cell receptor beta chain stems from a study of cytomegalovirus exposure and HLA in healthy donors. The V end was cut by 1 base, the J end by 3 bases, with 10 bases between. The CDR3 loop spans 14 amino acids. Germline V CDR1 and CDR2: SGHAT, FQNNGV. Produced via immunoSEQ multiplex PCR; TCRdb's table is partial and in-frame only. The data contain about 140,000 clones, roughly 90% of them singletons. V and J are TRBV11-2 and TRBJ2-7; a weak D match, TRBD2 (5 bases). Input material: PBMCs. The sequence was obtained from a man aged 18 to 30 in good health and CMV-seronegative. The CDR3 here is CASSLVGRGYEQYF. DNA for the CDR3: TGTGCCAGCAGCTTAGTAGGGAGAGGCTACGAGCAGTACTTC.